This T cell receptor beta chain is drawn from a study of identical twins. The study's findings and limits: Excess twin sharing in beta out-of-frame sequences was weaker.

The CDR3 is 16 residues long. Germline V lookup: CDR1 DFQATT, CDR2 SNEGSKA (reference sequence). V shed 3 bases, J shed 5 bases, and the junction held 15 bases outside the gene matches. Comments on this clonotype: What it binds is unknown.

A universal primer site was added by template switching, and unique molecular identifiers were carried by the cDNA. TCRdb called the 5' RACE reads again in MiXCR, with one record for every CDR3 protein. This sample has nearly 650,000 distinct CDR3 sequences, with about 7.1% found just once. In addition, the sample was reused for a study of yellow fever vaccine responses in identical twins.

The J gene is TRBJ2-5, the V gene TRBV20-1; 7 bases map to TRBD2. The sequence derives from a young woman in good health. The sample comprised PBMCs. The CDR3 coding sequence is TGCAGTGCTAGGGGCTCGGGACTACCGGGGGTGGAGACCCAGTACTTC. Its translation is CSARGSGLPGVETQYF.